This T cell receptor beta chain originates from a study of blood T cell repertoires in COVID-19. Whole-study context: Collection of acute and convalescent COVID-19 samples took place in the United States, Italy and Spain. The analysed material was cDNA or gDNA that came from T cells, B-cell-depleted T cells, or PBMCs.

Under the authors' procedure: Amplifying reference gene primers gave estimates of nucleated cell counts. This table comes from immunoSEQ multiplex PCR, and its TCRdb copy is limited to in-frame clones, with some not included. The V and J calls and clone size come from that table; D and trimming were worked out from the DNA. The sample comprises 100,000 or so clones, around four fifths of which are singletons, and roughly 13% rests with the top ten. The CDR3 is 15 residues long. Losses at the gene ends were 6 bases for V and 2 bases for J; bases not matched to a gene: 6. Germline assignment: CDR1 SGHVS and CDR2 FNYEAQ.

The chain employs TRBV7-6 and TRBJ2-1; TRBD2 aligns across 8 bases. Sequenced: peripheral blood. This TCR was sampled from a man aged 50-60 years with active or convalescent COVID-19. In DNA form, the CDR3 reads TGTGCCAGCAGTCGGCGCGGGGGGCCCTACAATGAGCAGTTCTTC. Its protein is CASSRRGGPYNEQFF. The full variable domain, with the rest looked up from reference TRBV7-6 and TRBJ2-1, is GAGVSQSPRYKVTKRGQDVALRCDPISGHVSLYWYRQALGQGPEFLTYFNYEAQQDKSGLPNDRFSAERPEGSISTLTIQRTEQRDSAMYRCASSRRGGPYNEQFFGPGTRLTVL.